The rows below give T cell receptor beta chains drawn from one sample of a study of T cell repertoires in cytomegalovirus infection. Each CDR3 protein gets one entry after TCRdb re-called the reads with MiXCR. The repertoire has around 58,000 distinct CDR3 sequences, over 20% of them found once; the top ten carry about 69%. No antigen has been assigned to these receptors. Here the sequenced sample was CD8+ T cells from cultured PBMCs, taken from culture after CMV antigen stimulation. The receptors come from a human donor in good health (CMV status not recorded). Some clones in this sample may be carry-over from other donors' samples. The CDR3 runs from the conserved cysteine through the conserved F or W. The D gene is left open where the match is weak. Only some rows state a clone size, as once, few, many or a class for expanded clones.

TRBD2	.	TRBV11-2	TRBJ2-1	CASSPSGGSGGGKVGYEQFF	TGTGCCAGCAGCCCGTCCGGCGGTAGCGGGGGGGGCAAAGTAGGGTATGAGCAGTTCTTC
.	few	TRBV6-5	TRBJ2-4	CASSQTQIPGGIQYF	TGTGCCAGCAGTCAAACCCAAATCCCTGGGGGCATTCAGTACTTC
.	.	TRBV6-1	TRBJ2-5	CASSEEPWETQYF	TGTGCCAGCAGTGAGGAGCCCTGGGAGACCCAGTACTTC
.	few	TRBV20-1	TRBJ2-1	CSAMENEQFF	TGCAGTGCTATGGAGAATGAGCAGTTCTTC
.	few	TRBV7-3	TRBJ1-1	CASSSRGGHEAFF	TGTGCCAGCAGCTCAAGGGGCGGTCATGAAGCTTTCTTT
.	few	TRBV7-2	TRBJ1-2	CASSRTDRNYGYTF	TGTGCCAGCAGCCGAACGGACAGAAACTATGGCTACACCTTC
.	few	TRBV6-1	TRBJ1-4	CASSPTGSSREKLFF	TGTGCCAGCAGTCCCACAGGCAGCTCGCGTGAAAAACTGTTTTTT
TRBD1	few	TRBV7-2	TRBJ1-4	CASSLMDRGSGEKLFF	TGTGCCAGCAGCTTAATGGACAGGGGTTCAGGAGAAAAACTGTTTTTT
.	.	TRBV7-9	TRBJ2-7	CASLNYGQFSYEQYF	TGTGCCAGCCTAAACTATGGACAGTTCTCCTACGAGCAGTACTTC
.	.	TRBV7-2	TRBJ1-5	CASSLSSGVYSNQPQHF	TGTGCCAGCAGCTTAAGTTCTGGCGTATATAGCAATCAGCCCCAGCATTTT
.	.	TRBV20-1	TRBJ2-7	CSARPRDGGYEQYF	TGCAGTGCTAGACCTCGGGACGGGGGTTACGAGCAGTACTTC
.	.	TRBV4-3	TRBJ1-2	CASSQGPLAYGYTF	TGCGCCAGCAGCCAGGGTCCGCTCGCCTATGGCTACACCTTC
.	.	TRBV27	TRBJ1-1	CASRQGGTEAFF	TGTGCCAGCAGACAGGGAGGAACTGAAGCTTTCTTT
TRBD2	.	TRBV4-3	TRBJ2-3	CASSQTSGGADTQYF	TGCGCCAGCAGCCAGACTAGCGGGGGGGCCGATACGCAGTATTTT
.	.	TRBV7-2	TRBJ1-5	CASSINRASNQPQHF	TGTGCCAGCAGCATTAACAGGGCCAGCAATCAGCCCCAGCATTTT
.	few	TRBV5-8	TRBJ2-1	CASMSGVDYNEQFF	TGTGCCAGCATGTCAGGGGTGGACTACAATGAGCAGTTCTTC
TRBD1	.	TRBV7-9	TRBJ1-2	CASGIATGGTYGYTF	TGTGCCAGCGGCATTGCGACAGGGGGCACGTATGGCTACACCTTC
TRBD2	many	TRBV6-5	TRBJ2-5	CASSSGGSETQYF	TGTGCCAGCAGCAGCGGGGGGTCAGAGACCCAGTACTTC
.	.	TRBV4-2	TRBJ1-4	CASSPEAANEKLFF	TGTGCCAGCAGCCCCGAGGCGGCTAATGAAAAACTGTTTTTT
.	.	TRBV27	TRBJ1-1	CASSFGGVNTEAFF	TGTGCCAGCAGTTTCGGGGGAGTCAACACTGAAGCTTTCTTT
.	.	TRBV2	TRBJ1-1	CARSQGRSKTEAFF	TGTGCCAGATCCCAAGGGAGGTCGAAAACTGAAGCTTTCTTT
.	many	TRBV7-2	TRBJ2-7	CASSFGVSYEQYF	TGTGCCAGCAGCTTTGGAGTCTCCTACGAGCAGTACTTC
TRBD1	few	TRBV9	TRBJ2-7	CASSVEGQGETEQYF	TGTGCCAGCAGCGTAGAGGGACAGGGTGAAACCGAGCAGTACTTC
.	.	TRBV11-2	TRBJ1-5	CASSLFRGSKPQHF	TGTGCCAGCAGCTTATTCAGGGGCAGTAAGCCCCAGCATTTT
.	few	TRBV4-2	TRBJ2-3	CASSQVSGLYTDTQYF	TGTGCCAGCAGCCAAGTTTCGGGACTGTACACAGATACGCAGTATTTT
TRBD2	.	TRBV7-2	TRBJ2-1	CASSLAGAGGLGNEQFF	TGTGCCAGCAGCTTAGCAGGGGCGGGGGGGCTTGGCAATGAGCAGTTCTTC
TRBD1	.	TRBV7-2	TRBJ2-7	CASSIDRAAYEQYF	TGTGCCAGCAGCATTGACAGGGCCGCCTACGAGCAGTACTTC
TRBD1	.	TRBV6-5	TRBJ1-4	CARSPGQGGEKLFF	TGTGCCCGCAGTCCCGGACAGGGTGGAGAAAAACTGTTTTTT
TRBD2	few	TRBV4-2	TRBJ2-1	CASSHAGTSGGYNEQFF	TGTGCCAGCAGCCATGCCGGGACTAGCGGGGGATACAATGAGCAGTTCTTC
.	.	TRBV6-4	TRBJ2-3	CASSDSVSTDTQYF	TGTGCCAGCAGTGACTCCGTTTCCACAGATACGCAGTATTTT
.	.	TRBV9	TRBJ1-2	CASSVSWGTNYGYTF	TGTGCCAGCAGCGTATCCTGGGGGACTAACTATGGCTACACCTTC
.	.	TRBV7-8	TRBJ2-2	CASSLVGLGELFF	TGTGCCAGCAGCTTAGTGGGCCTCGGGGAGCTGTTTTTT
.	.	TRBV6-6	TRBJ1-5	CATVVDAGQPQHF	TGTGCCACCGTAGTCGACGCCGGGCAGCCCCAGCATTTT
.	many	TRBV4-2	TRBJ1-2	CASSPGQLSNYGYTF	TGTGCCAGCAGCCCAGGGCAGCTATCCAACTATGGCTACACCTTC
.	.	TRBV7-3	TRBJ1-2	CASSLTLQGGHLTF	TGTGCCAGCAGCTTAACGTTGCAGGGTGGGCACCTCACCTTC
.	.	TRBV6-6	TRBJ1-1	CASSFVGRGTEAFF	TGTGCCAGCAGTTTTGTTGGCCGAGGCACTGAAGCTTTCTTT
TRBD2	few	TRBV7-6	TRBJ2-5	CASSLLKRGGQETQYF	TGTGCCAGCAGCTTACTTAAGCGGGGGGGGCAAGAGACCCAGTACTTC
TRBD2	.	TRBV6-6	TRBJ2-5	CASSTLAGRYQETQYF	TGTGCCAGCAGTACATTAGCGGGGAGGTACCAAGAGACCCAGTACTTC
.	many	TRBV19	TRBJ2-7	CASSIDIGRSYEQYF	TGTGCCAGTAGTATAGATATCGGGAGATCCTACGAGCAGTACTTC
.	.	TRBV2	TRBJ1-1	CASSEIEAFF	TGTGCCAGCAGTGAGATTGAAGCTTTCTTT
.	few	TRBV4-1	TRBJ1-2	CASSQGTVANYGYTF	TGCGCCAGCAGTCAAGGGACCGTAGCTAACTATGGCTACACCTTC